Listed below are T cell receptor beta chains from one sample, sequenced in a study of T-cell memory formation after mild COVID-19. TCRdb independently ran MiXCR on the 5' RACE reads; one entry per CDR3 protein. The sample shows 380,000 or so distinct CDR3 sequences, about 15% of them seen only once. The sequencing input was PBMCs or a T cell subset sorted from them (not recorded which). All receptors derive from a man younger than 35 who had mild COVID-19 (a few samples of this study predate the infection). Cell type and time point are not known. CDR3s include the opening cysteine and the closing phenylalanine or tryptophan. D genes are given only for firm matches. Rows may omit the clone size; those that give it use once, few, many or a size class.

D gene	V gene	clone size	J gene	CDR3 DNA	CDR3 protein
.	TRBV7-9	many	TRBJ2-1	TGTGCCAGCAGCTCACCACTGGGGGCCGGGAATGAGCAGTTCTTC	CASSSPLGAGNEQFF
.	TRBV7-8	few	TRBJ2-1	TGTGCCAGCACCCTAGGGGGGGGTAACTCCTACAATGAGCAGTTCTTC	CASTLGGGNSYNEQFF
TRBD1	TRBV30	few	TRBJ1-1	TGTGCCTGGAGTCAGGGGGGAGAAGCTTTCTTT	CAWSQGGEAFF
TRBD1	TRBV7-9	.	TRBJ1-1	TGTGCCAGCAGCCCCGGACAGGGGGCTATTGAAGCTTTCTTT	CASSPGQGAIEAFF
.	TRBV6-1	many	TRBJ2-4	TGTGCCAGCAAATTGGGTCCACTACAGGGCCAGCTAGGCATTCAGTACTTC	CASKLGPLQGQLGIQYF
.	TRBV7-2	many	TRBJ2-2	TGTGCCAGCAGCGAGGGCGTCGGAGCCGGGGAGCTGTTTTTT	CASSEGVGAGELFF
.	TRBV5-1	few	TRBJ1-6	TGCGCCAGCAGCCGTGGGGGGATTCGGAATTCACCCCTCCACTTT	CASSRGGIRNSPLHF
.	TRBV18	.	TRBJ2-6	TGTGCCAGCTCATTACGACAGGCTGGGGCCAACGTCCTGACTTTC	CASSLRQAGANVLTF
.	TRBV20-1	.	TRBJ2-1	TGCAGTGCTAGCGAGATGGGAAATGAGCAGTTCTTC	CSASEMGNEQFF
.	TRBV25-1	many	TRBJ1-1	TGTGCCAGCAGTGAGCCCCCCGGCGAAGCTTTCTTT	CASSEPPGEAFF
TRBD1	TRBV6-6	few	TRBJ2-5	TGTGCCAGCACAGGACAGGGTGCAGAGACCCAGTACTTC	CASTGQGAETQYF
.	TRBV9	.	TRBJ1-5	TGTGCCAGCTCTCGGGAGGGCAATCAGCCCCAGCATTTT	CASSREGNQPQHF
.	TRBV12-3/TRBV12-4	few	TRBJ1-5	TGTGCCAGCAGACAGGACCGCTATCAGCCCCAGCATTTT	CASRQDRYQPQHF
.	TRBV7-9	.	TRBJ2-3	TGTGCCAGCGGGGAATGGGAAAACACAGATACGCAGTATTTT	CASGEWENTDTQYF
.	TRBV6-5	.	TRBJ2-7	TGTGCCAGCACCCCCCTGGCACCAGGTGGAGGCGAGCAGTACTTC	CASTPLAPGGGEQYF
.	TRBV6-2/TRBV6-3	.	TRBJ1-6	TGTGCCAGCAGTTACAATATGAAGGAATGGATCTTGGGATCACCCCTCCACTTT	CASSYNMKEWILGSPLHF
.	TRBV6-5	few	TRBJ1-5	TGTGCCAGCAGTCTCCAAGGGGGGAGCCTCCAGCATTTT	CASSLQGGSLQHF
.	TRBV7-9	few	TRBJ1-1	TGTGCCAGCAGCTTATACGGGGACACTGAAGCTTTCTTT	CASSLYGDTEAFF
.	TRBV7-6	.	TRBJ1-1	TGTGCCAGCAGCTCACGTTTATCCGGCACTGAAGCTTTCTTT	CASSSRLSGTEAFF
TRBD1	TRBV23-1	.	TRBJ2-4	TGCGCCAGCAGTCAAATAGGACAGGTAGCAGCCAAAAACATTCAGTACTTC	CASSQIGQVAAKNIQYF
.	TRBV4-3	.	TRBJ1-6	TGCGCCAGCACCCGGGCCCTGGGGGCGGGCAATTCACCCCTCCACTTT	CASTRALGAGNSPLHF
TRBD2	TRBV5-1	.	TRBJ2-1	TGCGCCAGCAGCGGGACTAGCGGGGTCAGGGAGCAGTTCTTC	CASSGTSGVREQFF
TRBD1	TRBV5-6	.	TRBJ1-5	TGTGCCAGCAGCTTAAATCCCAGGGGGGATCAGCCCCAGCATTTT	CASSLNPRGDQPQHF
.	TRBV25-1	.	TRBJ1-2	TGTGCCAGCAGTGAGTTCTATGGCTACACCTTC	CASSEFYGYTF
.	TRBV5-1	.	TRBJ1-4	TGCGCCAGGGGGGTTGCAACTAATGAAAAACTGTTTTTT	CARGVATNEKLFF
.	TRBV9	few	TRBJ2-3	TGTGCCAGCTCCCCCGGGGTCAAGGCAGATACGCAGTATTTT	CASSPGVKADTQYF
TRBD2	TRBV5-1	many	TRBJ2-3	TGCGCCAGCAGCCAAAAGACTAGCGGGGACCCAGATACGCAGTATTTT	CASSQKTSGDPDTQYF
.	TRBV12-3/TRBV12-4	.	TRBJ2-5	TGTGCCAGCAGTTTAGCCTTGCCAGGGGCCGGGGAGACCCAGTACTTC	CASSLALPGAGETQYF
.	TRBV4-1	few	TRBJ2-2	TGCGCCAGCAGCCAGTCCTGGGGAAACACCGGGGAGCTGTTTTTT	CASSQSWGNTGELFF
.	TRBV5-1	.	TRBJ2-5	TGCGCCAGCAGCTTGGGCGGGTCATCGGCAGGAGAGACCCAGTACTTC	CASSLGGSSAGETQYF
.	TRBV6-5	many	TRBJ1-2	TGTGCCAGCAGTTCTACAGGGAAAGGGAGTTTGGGCTACACCTTC	CASSSTGKGSLGYTF
.	TRBV28	.	TRBJ2-5	TGTGCCAGCAGTTTTGCGGGAGAGACCCAGTACTTC	CASSFAGETQYF
.	TRBV28	few	TRBJ1-2	TGTGCCAGCACTACCACCCGCGGTTCTAACTATGGCTACACCTTC	CASTTTRGSNYGYTF
.	TRBV7-6	.	TRBJ2-1	TGTGCCAGCAGCTTAGTGGGTCCCCGAGATGAGCAGTTCTTC	CASSLVGPRDEQFF
.	TRBV19	.	TRBJ1-2	TGTGCCAGTAAAACGCAGGGTAACTATGGCTACACCTTC	CASKTQGNYGYTF
.	TRBV4-1	.	TRBJ2-1	TGCGCCAGCAGCCAAAATCTCTACAATGAGCAGTTCTTC	CASSQNLYNEQFF
.	TRBV19	.	TRBJ1-2	TGTGCCAGTACCATACCCGAGGGCCACTTCGGCTACACCTTC	CASTIPEGHFGYTF
.	TRBV28	once	TRBJ1-6	TGTGCCAGCAGCACTCCGCAGGGCTATTCACCCCTCCACTTT	CASSTPQGYSPLHF
.	TRBV12-3/TRBV12-4	few	TRBJ2-2	TGTGCCAGCAGCCAGGGACGGACTCCGAACACCGGGGAGCTGTTTTTT	CASSQGRTPNTGELFF
TRBD1	TRBV9	.	TRBJ2-2	TGTGCCAGCAGCGAGACAGGGCCCACCGGGGAGCTGTTTTTT	CASSETGPTGELFF
.	TRBV7-3	.	TRBJ2-5	TGTGCCAGCAGCTTAAACCCCACAGAGACCCAGTACTTC	CASSLNPTETQYF
.	TRBV7-9	.	TRBJ2-5	TGTGCCAGCAGCAATCCAATCGGGGTGGTGGGAGAGACCCAGTACTTC	CASSNPIGVVGETQYF
.	TRBV7-9	.	TRBJ1-6	TGTGCCAGCAGCTTATATGCAGGGGAAGGTTCACCCCTCCACTTT	CASSLYAGEGSPLHF
.	TRBV6-6	few	TRBJ1-3	TGTGCCAGCAGTACAGGTTCTAACACCATATATTTT	CASSTGSNTIYF
TRBD2	TRBV5-6	.	TRBJ2-5	TGTGCCAGCAGCCTTGCGACTAGCGGGACCCAGTACTTC	CASSLATSGTQYF